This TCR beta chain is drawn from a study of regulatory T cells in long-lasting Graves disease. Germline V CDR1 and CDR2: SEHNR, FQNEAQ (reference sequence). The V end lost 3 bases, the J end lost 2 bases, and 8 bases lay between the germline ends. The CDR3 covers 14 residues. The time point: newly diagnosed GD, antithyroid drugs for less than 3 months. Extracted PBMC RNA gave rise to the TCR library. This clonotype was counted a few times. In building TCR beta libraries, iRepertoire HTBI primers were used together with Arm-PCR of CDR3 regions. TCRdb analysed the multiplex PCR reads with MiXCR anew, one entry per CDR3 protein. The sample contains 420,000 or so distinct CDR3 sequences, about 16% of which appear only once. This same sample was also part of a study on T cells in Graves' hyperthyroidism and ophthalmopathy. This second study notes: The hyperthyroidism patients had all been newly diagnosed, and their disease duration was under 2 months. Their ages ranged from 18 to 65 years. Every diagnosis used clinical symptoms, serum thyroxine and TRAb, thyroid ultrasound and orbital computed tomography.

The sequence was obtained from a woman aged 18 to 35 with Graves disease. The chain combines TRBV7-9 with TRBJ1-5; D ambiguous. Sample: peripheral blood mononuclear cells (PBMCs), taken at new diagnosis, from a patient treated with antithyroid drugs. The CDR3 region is CASSLGFGNQPQHF. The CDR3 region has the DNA TGTGCCAGCAGCTTGGGGTTCGGCAATCAGCCCCAGCATTTT.